A selection of T cell receptor beta chains follows, all from one sample in a study of blood T cell repertoires in COVID-19. Assay used: immunoSEQ multiplex PCR; TCRdb lists only in-frame clones, some missing. The repertoire holds 350,000 to 400,000 clones, roughly 91% seen once, with 1.2% in the top ten. The sequencing sample was made of PBMCs or T cells enriched from blood (not recorded which). These TCRs come from a woman younger than 35 who had recovered from COVID-19. Each CDR3 is given with its conserved first and last residue. D genes are given only for firm matches.

TRBJ1-5,TRBV21-1,-,CASSDRGRFRPQHF
TRBJ1-1,TRBV11-3,TRBD1,CASSRGDRSPFF
TRBJ1-1,TRBV10-2,TRBD1,CASRAQGRTEAFF
TRBJ2-1,TRBV4-1,-,CASAGTPGTGNEQFF
TRBJ2-1,TRBV2,TRBD2,CASSEARTSVTNEQFF
TRBJ1-2,TRBV19,-,CASRAKGGANGYTF
TRBJ2-2,TRBV19,-,CASSIRTLNANTGELFF
TRBJ2-3,TRBV18,-,CASCRADTQYF
TRBJ1-3,TRBV6-5,-,CASSYSPQFSGNTIYF
TRBJ1-2,TRBV20-1,-,CSANDRGAHYGYTF
TRBJ1-5,TRBV7-3,TRBD1,CASSSWTGASNQPQHF
TRBJ2-1,TRBV6-5,-,CASSHKFGGNNEQFF
TRBJ2-5,TRBV18,-,CASSPRQGKIKGETQYF
TRBJ2-1,TRBV9,TRBD2,CASSVSGLDLNEQFF
TRBJ1-1,TRBV29-1,-,CSVVSEAFF
TRBJ1-2,TRBV10-3,TRBD1,CAIRTTGERDGYTF
TRBJ1-3,TRBV9,-,CASSVGIGEGNTIYF
TRBJ1-6,TRBV27,-,CASSLGWTAQGPNSPLHF
TRBJ2-5,TRBV7-3,TRBD1,CASSLRRGTGKETQYF
TRBJ1-6,TRBV5-4,TRBD1,CASSVDRGPPNSPLHF
TRBJ1-6,TRBV30,TRBD1,CAWSPQGKSPLHF
TRBJ1-1,TRBV5-1,TRBD1,CASSPGTGGEAFF
TRBJ2-7,TRBV2,TRBD2,CASRSGGVSYEQYF
TRBJ1-5,TRBV5-8,-,CASSLAGKRQPQHF
TRBJ2-1,TRBV5-4,TRBD2,CASSSELAGSENEQFF
TRBJ1-1,TRBV2,-,CASSTDSSKNTEAFF
TRBJ2-3,TRBV7-9,TRBD2,CASSFFAGESTDTQYF
TRBJ2-7,TRBV27,-,CASSFGETYEQYF
TRBJ1-1,TRBV18,-,CASSPTVAGVTEAFF
TRBJ2-7,TRBV9,TRBD2,CASSSIAGARSYEQYF
TRBJ1-1,TRBV6-5,-,CASIFGMDEAFF
TRBJ2-2,TRBV18,-,CASSPQGELFF
TRBJ2-1,TRBV11-2,-,CASSFYGGVYNEQFF
TRBJ1-5,TRBV5-5,TRBD1,CASSPWDRPNQPQHF
TRBJ1-2,TRBV3-1/TRBV3-2,-,CASSHEVTTYGYTF